This T cell receptor (beta chain) was identified during a study of identical twins. Germline assignment: CDR1 SGHAT and CDR2 FQNNGV. V trimming: 6 bases; J trimming: 4 bases; junction bases outside the gene matches: 11. This CDR3 has 16 amino acids. TCRdb fed the 5' RACE reads into MiXCR, producing one record per CDR3 protein. Of around 95,000 distinct CDR3 sequences in the sample, roughly 6% were seen once. This clonotype was picked up many times. Sequenced material: memory T cells sorted from blood. The sequence was obtained from a woman between 45 and 60 years old in good health. This chain joins TRBV11-2 and TRBJ2-1; 8 bases fit TRBD2. Here the CDR3 DNA reads TGTGCCAGCAGAGCTTACGGGAGGGCGGCGTACAATGAGCAGTTCTTC. This translates into CASRAYGRAAYNEQFF.